The source of this T cell receptor beta chain is a study of T-cell reconstitution after alpha-beta-depleted transplantation in children. Preparation of the TCRbeta library involved a method that used unique molecular identifiers. One entry per CDR3 protein, called by TCRdb with MiXCR from the PCR reads. The table lists around 960,000 distinct CDR3 sequences, 25% to 30% of them singletons, with roughly 28% in the top ten. CDR1 and CDR2 from the germline V gene are MDHEN and SYDVKM. V lost 4 bases and J 0 bases, leaving 13 bases between the germline ends. This CDR3 is 15 amino acids long. The input for sequencing was PBMCs, mostly from graft donor cells, taken 360 days after TCRalphabeta/CD19-depleted stem cell transplant. The chain is built from TRBV28 and TRBJ2-7; weak D call: TRBD1 (6 bases). This receptor was taken from a boy younger than two who had a stem cell transplant for SCID, so the T cells may come from the graft donor. The CDR3 region is CASSSSWTDSYEQYF. CDR3 in DNA: TGTGCCAGCAGTTCGTCGTGGACAGACTCCTACGAGCAGTACTTC.